This is a list of T cell receptor beta chains from one sample in a study of T cells in Graves' hyperthyroidism and ophthalmopathy. MiXCR was run by TCRdb on the multiplex PCR reads, yielding one entry per CDR3 protein. The sample contains under 300,000 distinct CDR3 sequences, about 14% of which appear only once. The source material was blood. The receptors shown here come from a middle-aged woman with Graves' hyperthyroidism that later progressed to Graves' ophthalmopathy. Each CDR3 is given with its conserved first and last residue. Fields, in order: V gene, clone size, J gene, D gene, CDR3 length, CDR3 DNA, CDR3 protein. D genes are given only for firm matches. Clone size, where shown, is once, few, many, or a class for clones that have expanded.

TRBV7-3,many,TRBJ2-5,.,16,TGTGCCAGCAGCTTATCGGCGGGGCGGGATAAAGAGACCCAGTACTTC,CASSLSAGRDKETQYF
TRBV12-3/TRBV12-4,many,TRBJ2-1,TRBD2,18,TGTGCCAGCAGTTTTCCTACTAGCGGGAGGGCCCGCGGGAATGAGCAGTTCTTC,CASSFPTSGRARGNEQFF
TRBV11-2,many,TRBJ2-7,TRBD2,15,TGTGCCAGCAGCGTAATAGGAGCGGGAGGGGATGAGCAGTACTTC,CASSVIGAGGDEQYF
TRBV6-1,many,TRBJ2-2,.,18,TGTGCCAGCAGCCCCACCCGATTCCAGGATGTAAACACCGGGGAGCTGTTTTTT,CASSPTRFQDVNTGELFF
TRBV6-1,.,TRBJ2-4,.,21,TGTGCCAGCAGTGAAGCGCGGATGGAACCGACTCTGGGGAGGGCCAAAAACATTCAGTACTTC,CASSEARMEPTLGRAKNIQYF
TRBV7-7,many,TRBJ2-3,.,13,TGTGCTAGCAGCTCCGGCCCTGGGTATACGCAGTATTTT,CASSSGPGYTQYF
TRBV29-1,many,TRBJ2-1,TRBD1,13,TGCAGCGAGGGACAGGGGTCTGTCAATGAGCAGTTCTTC,CSEGQGSVNEQFF
TRBV6-4,.,TRBJ1-4,.,18,TGTGCCAGCAGGGCAGGGTTGGGGTACTACCCAACTAATGAAAAACTGTTTTTT,CASRAGLGYYPTNEKLFF
TRBV7-3,many,TRBJ2-1,.,16,TGTGCCAGCAGCTTAAGGCCGTTTGCCTCCTACAATGAGCAGTTCTTC,CASSLRPFASYNEQFF
TRBV5-1,.,TRBJ1-4,.,13,TGCGCCAGCGTCAGGGAAGTCAATGAAAAACTGTTTTTT,CASVREVNEKLFF
TRBV6-1,many,TRBJ2-7,.,15,TGTGCCAGCAGTGAAGAAGACGGGAGCTCCTACGAGCAGTACTTC,CASSEEDGSSYEQYF
TRBV10-3,many,TRBJ1-4,TRBD1,15,TGTGCCATCAGTGAGAAGGCAGGGGGAGGTGAAAAACTGTTTTTT,CAISEKAGGGEKLFF
TRBV6-1,many,TRBJ2-3,.,13,TGTGCCAGCAGTGGGGCGAGCACAGATACGCAGTATTTT,CASSGASTDTQYF
TRBV6-1,many,TRBJ2-1,TRBD2,15,TGTGCCAGCAGTATATCGGCGGGCGGGAGACGCGAGCAGTTCTTC,CASSISAGGRREQFF
TRBV19,many,TRBJ2-1,TRBD1,15,TGTGCCAGTAGTATAACGGGACAGGGCTACAATGAGCAGTTCTTC,CASSITGQGYNEQFF
TRBV28,many,TRBJ2-7,TRBD1,15,TGTGCCAGCAGCGAAGTCCGGACAGGGCGATACGAGCAGTACTTC,CASSEVRTGRYEQYF
TRBV11-2,.,TRBJ2-1,.,13,TGTGCCAGCAGCCCTCGGGGGAGAAATGAGCAGCTCTTC,CASSPRGRNEQLF
TRBV2,.,TRBJ2-4,TRBD2,15,TGTGCCAGCGGGGGACTAGCGGGAGGCGGGGACATTCAGTACTTC,CASGGLAGGGDIQYF
TRBV11-2,many,TRBJ2-7,TRBD2,17,TGTGCCAGCAGCTTATTAGAGGGGAGGGCCGCTGGGGACGAGCAGTACTTC,CASSLLEGRAAGDEQYF
TRBV15,few,TRBJ2-7,TRBD2,15,TGTGCCACCAGCGGAGATCTGGTAGCGGGCTACGAGCAGTACTTC,CATSGDLVAGYEQYF
TRBV19,many,TRBJ2-2,TRBD2,15,TGTGCCAGTAGTATCGGGGGGGTTACCACCGGGGAGCTGTTTTTT,CASSIGGVTTGELFF
TRBV28,.,TRBJ1-3,.,14,TGTGCCAGCAGTTTATGGGGAGGGAGAAACACCATATATTTT,CASSLWGGRNTIYF
TRBV29-1,many,TRBJ1-1,.,14,TGCAGCGTTGAAGGGACAGACATGAACACTGAAGCTTTCTTT,CSVEGTDMNTEAFF
TRBV11-2,many,TRBJ2-7,.,14,TGTGCCAGCAGCTTAGGTTCGGCAGCCTACGAGCAGTACTTC,CASSLGSAAYEQYF
TRBV10-3,many,TRBJ2-7,TRBD2,15,TGTGCCATCAGCCCAGATAGCGGGAACCCCTACGAGCAGTACTTC,CAISPDSGNPYEQYF
TRBV5-1,.,TRBJ2-7,TRBD2,15,TGCGCCAGCAATTTCAGAACTAGCGGGAATGGCGAGCAGTACTTC,CASNFRTSGNGEQYF
TRBV19,many,TRBJ2-1,TRBD2,14,TGTGCCAGTAGTAAGGGACTAGTGAGCAATGAGCAGTTCTTC,CASSKGLVSNEQFF
TRBV28,many,TRBJ1-1,TRBD1,16,TGTGCCAGCAGTCACCGGGACAGGGGGCGCGGCACTGAAGCTTTCTTT,CASSHRDRGRGTEAFF
TRBV7-6,few,TRBJ2-7,.,15,TGTGCCGGCAGCCTTAAATCGGGTCCGACCTACGAGCAGTACTTC,CAGSLKSGPTYEQYF
TRBV20-1,many,TRBJ2-5,TRBD1,15,TGCAGTGCTCCAACCGCAGGGGGAAGAGGAGAGACCCAGTACTTC,CSAPTAGGRGETQYF
TRBV19,many,TRBJ2-1,.,15,TGTGCCAGTAGTATTACTGGGAGCTCCTACAATGAGCAGTTCTTC,CASSITGSSYNEQFF
TRBV28,many,TRBJ2-6,.,16,TGTGCCAGCAGTTTATGGGCGGGATCTGGGGCCAACGTCCTGACTTTC,CASSLWAGSGANVLTF
TRBV20-1,many,TRBJ2-7,.,14,TGCAGTGCTAGGATGCGGAAGAGTCCCTACGAGCAGTACTTC,CSARMRKSPYEQYF
TRBV6-1,many,TRBJ2-6,.,15,TGTGCCAGCAGTCTGGACAGAGCTGGGGCCAACGTCCTGACTTTC,CASSLDRAGANVLTF
TRBV14,many,TRBJ2-1,TRBD1,17,TGTGCCAGCAGCCAAGATCTAGGGACAGGGTACTACAATGAGCAGTTCTTC,CASSQDLGTGYYNEQFF
TRBV3-1,.,TRBJ1-3,.,15,TGTGCCAGCGCTAAGCGGGGGAGCTCTGGAAACACCATATATTTT,CASAKRGSSGNTIYF
TRBV15,many,TRBJ2-1,TRBD2,16,TGTGCCACCAGCTTACAAGCTAGCGGGAGAGACAATGAGCAGTTCTTC,CATSLQASGRDNEQFF
TRBV7-3,few,TRBJ2-2,.,14,TGTGCCAGCAGCTACGTGGGGGGCACCGGGGAGCTGTTTTTT,CASSYVGGTGELFF
TRBV7-2,few,TRBJ1-5,TRBD1,17,TGTGCCAGCAGCTTAGTTACAGGGGGGAATAGCAATCAGCCCCAGCATTTT,CASSLVTGGNSNQPQHF
TRBV24-1,many,TRBJ2-3,.,21,TGTGCCACCAGTACTCCTTGGGGAGGGACAGTGTCGACCGGTAGCACAGATACGCAGTATTTT,CATSTPWGGTVSTGSTDTQYF
TRBV5-5,many,TRBJ1-5,TRBD1,15,TGTGCCAGCACCCCGACAGGGGGCTTTGGCCAGCCCCAGCATTTT,CASTPTGGFGQPQHF
TRBV20-1,many,TRBJ2-7,TRBD2,15,TGCAGTGCTAGACCTCGGAAACTAGCGGGCTACGAGCAGTACTTC,CSARPRKLAGYEQYF